The 31 T cell receptor beta chains reported below all come from one sample, sequenced in a study of T cells after yellow fever vaccination. TCRdb re-called the 5' RACE reads through MiXCR, storing one row per CDR3 protein. Of around 150,000 distinct CDR3 sequences in the sample, about 7% are singletons; the top ten hold more than 2.5%. The source material was CD4+ T cells sorted from PBMCs, sampled 4 to 6 days after the first yellow fever vaccination. The origin of the receptors is a man aged 18-30 years who received the YFV17D yellow fever vaccine.

This clonotype was seen repeatedly, ten times or more. One end of the junction varies from germline; a read error may be responsible. This chain connects TRBV11-2 to TRBJ2-2; the D gene is possibly TRBD1 (5 bases). Germline V gene lookup returns CDR1 SGHAT and CDR2 FQNNGV. CDR3 length: 17 amino acids. Here the CDR3 DNA reads TGTGCCAGCAGCTTAGATAGTAGGGCAGGGAACTCCGGGGAGCTGTTTTTT. Amino acids: CASSLDSRAGNSGELFF. Combining the CDR3 with reference TRBV11-2 and TRBJ2-2 gives the whole variable domain EAGVAQSPRYKIIEKRQSVAFWCNPISGHATLYWYQQILGQGPKLLIQFQNNGVVDDSQLPKDRFSAERLKGVDSTLKIQPAKLEDSAVYLCASSLDSRAGNSGELFFGEGSRLTVL.

This clonotype was observed at least ten times. The chain couples TRBV4-1 to TRBJ2-7; D may correspond to TRBD1 or TRBD2 (6 bases each). CDR1 and CDR2 from the germline V gene are MGHRA and YSYEKL. The CDR3 consists of 16 residues. Trimming cost V 1 base and J 2 bases, with 15 bases left between them. This chain's CDR3 is CASSQGNGGLTYEQYV. For the CDR3, the DNA is TGCGCCAGCAGCCAAGGTAACGGGGGCCTTACCTACGAGCAGTACGTC.

In this sample, this clonotype turned up many times. The chain uses TRBV7-9 and TRBJ2-1; 7 bases align to TRBD2. After removal of 3 bases from V and 2 bases from J, the junction contained 4 bases not matched to a gene. CDR3 length equals 15 residues. Per the germline V gene, CDR1 is SEHNR and CDR2 is FQNEAQ (reference sequence). In DNA form, the CDR3 reads TGTGCCAGCAGCTTTAGGGAGGGAACCTACAATGAGCAGTTCTTC. Protein: CASSFREGTYNEQFF.

The table lists this clonotype with many counts. One junction end does not reproduce the germline sequence, and a read error may be involved. This rearrangement joins TRBV7-3 to TRBJ2-6, with D perhaps being TRBD1 or TRBD2 (5 bases each). CDR3 length: 15 amino acids. Germline CDR1 SGHTA, CDR2 FQGTGA. The CDR3 loop is CASSLTGPGANVLTF. The CDR3 DNA follows: TGTGCCAGCAGCTTAACAGGGCCCGGGGCAAACGTCCTGACTTTC.

The sample holds a few counts of this clonotype. The V and J genes are TRBV7-2 and TRBJ2-7; TRBD2 is a possible D gene (5 bases). Germline values: CDR1 SGHTA, CDR2 FQGNSA. Deletions cut 5 bases from V and 4 bases from J, with 12 bases between. The length of the CDR3 is 13 residues. The CDR3 DNA reads TGTGCCAGCAGCAAAAGCGGTGGGTACGAGCAGTACGTC. This gives the protein CASSKSGGYEQYV.

This clonotype was seen at least ten times. This rearrangement joins TRBV7-9 to TRBJ2-1; the match to TRBD1 covers 7 bases. The V and J ends lost 5 bases and 2 bases, in that order; junction bases with no gene match: 6. Germline V lookup: CDR1 SEHNR, CDR2 FQNEAQ (reference sequence). There are 15 residues in the CDR3. CDR3 DNA: TGTGCCAGCAGCCCACAGGGGAAACCCTACAATGAGCAGTTCTTC. As protein: CASSPQGKPYNEQFF.

This clonotype has only a few counts. This chain connects TRBV5-4 to TRBJ2-6, with 7 bases fitting TRBD1. CDR3 length: 16 amino acids. CDR1 and CDR2 from the germline V gene are SGHNT and YYREEE (reference sequence). V shed 1 base and J 2 bases; nucleotides not matched to a gene: 3. This chain's CDR3 is CASSLKGQTGANVLTF. The CDR3 DNA reads TGTGCCAGCAGCTTGAAGGGACAGACTGGGGCCAACGTCCTGACTTTC.

This clonotype was counted ten times or more. Written as DNA, the CDR3 is TGTGCCAGCAGCCAAGATGACCGGTTCTCCTACAATGAGCAGTTCTTC. This encodes CASSQDDRFSYNEQFF. The chain recombines TRBV14 with TRBJ2-1, with D unclear. V lost 0 bases to trimming and J lost 0 bases, with 9 bases between them. This CDR3 comprises 16 residues. Germline loops: CDR1 SGHDN, CDR2 FVKESK.

This clonotype occurred many times. The chain has TRBV7-9 and TRBJ2-1; D possibly corresponds to TRBD2 (6 bases). The CDR3 is made up of 14 amino acids. V was cut by 0 bases and J by 9 bases, with 12 bases left in between. Germline V gene lookup returns CDR1 SEHNR and CDR2 FQNEAQ (reference sequence). The CDR3 reads CASSLAIRRGEQFF. DNA for the CDR3: TGTGCCAGCAGCTTAGCTATCCGGAGGGGTGAGCAGTTCTTC.

This clonotype was counted at least ten times. The genes are TRBV11-1 and TRBJ1-1; tentatively, D is TRBD1 (6 bases). The V and J ends lost 6 bases and 0 bases respectively, with 17 bases between them. CDR3 size: 16 residues. Germline-derived CDR1 and CDR2 are SGHAT and FQDESV (reference sequence). CDR3 nucleotides: TGTGCCAGCAGTTCAGGGAACAGGGACATGAACACTGAAGCTTTCTTT. The encoded protein is CASSSGNRDMNTEAFF.

The chain carries TRBV6-1 and TRBJ1-3; tentatively, D is TRBD1 (5 bases). Germline assignment: CDR1 MNHNS and CDR2 SASEGT. Trimming removed 8 bases from V and 0 bases from J, with 11 bases in between. The CDR3 contains 14 residues. CDR3 nucleotides: TGTGCCAGCGGGGACGCAATCTCTGGAAACACCATATATTTT. Its protein product is CASGDAISGNTIYF.

This clonotype was observed many times. The chain employs TRBV20-1 and TRBJ2-1, with D possibly TRBD2 on 7 matching bases. CDR3 length equals 15 residues. Trimming shortened V by 6 bases and J by 3 bases, and 18 bases separated the two germline ends. Germline V lookup: CDR1 DFQATT, CDR2 SNEGSKA (reference sequence). The CDR3 sequence: CSAPSPGGLYNEQFF. CDR3 nucleotides: TGCAGTGCCCCTTCACCGGGGGGCCTCTACAATGAGCAGTTCTTC.

This clonotype was counted between two and nine times. V and J are TRBV20-1 and TRBJ2-1, with 12 bases fitting TRBD1. CDR1 DFQATT and CDR2 SNEGSKA come from the germline V gene (reference sequence). After removal of 6 bases from V and 7 bases from J, the junction contained 10 bases not matched to a gene. The CDR3 is 15 residues long. The chain's CDR3 is CSALGTGGAWNEQFF. In DNA, the CDR3 is TGCAGTGCCCTCGGGACAGGGGGCGCTTGGAATGAGCAGTTCTTC.

This clonotype was counted many times. The chain links TRBV12-3 or TRBV12-4 to TRBJ1-4, with D tentatively TRBD1 (5 bases). The CDR3 loop spans 15 amino acids. Trimming shortened V by 6 bases and J by 5 bases, and 16 bases separated the two germline ends. CDR3 DNA: TGTGCCAGCAGACCCTACGGGGGGAGGAATGAAAAACTGTTTTTT. This translates into CASRPYGGRNEKLFF.

The V gene is TRBV6-5, the J gene TRBJ2-7; D possibly uses TRBD1 or TRBD2 (5 bases each). Trimming pared 2 bases from V and 9 bases from J, leaving 11 bases between. Germline V gene sequence: CDR1 MNHEY, CDR2 SVGAGI. The CDR3 is 12 amino acids. CDR3 residues: CASSYLQGRQYF. CDR3 DNA sequence: TGTGCCAGCAGTTACCTCCAGGGACGGCAGTACTTC.

This clonotype was observed many times. This sequence joins TRBV30 and TRBJ2-7; tentatively, D is TRBD1 (5 bases). This CDR3 spans 11 amino acids. V was cut by 5 bases and J by 6 bases, with 11 bases left in between. CDR1 is GTSNPN, CDR2 SVGIG, per germline (reference sequence). The CDR3 region is CAWSGFGEQYF. The CDR3 region has the DNA TGTGCCTGGTCAGGGTTTGGCGAGCAGTACTTC.

This clonotype was counted many times. This chain joins TRBV7-2 and TRBJ1-1, with a weak D call TRBD1 (6 bases). Trimming cost V 0 bases and J 11 bases, with 13 bases left between them. This CDR3 spans 13 amino acids. CDR1 and CDR2 from the germline V gene are SGHTA and FQGNSA. The CDR3 is CASSLAQGTFAFF. The CDR3 DNA reads as TGTGCCAGCAGCTTAGCTCAGGGGACGTTCGCTTTCTTT.

This clonotype has more than one count but fewer than ten. The genes are TRBV7-2 and TRBJ2-5, with 14 bases identical to TRBD2. J lost 2 bases, V lost 5 bases, and 7 bases had no gene match. The CDR3 runs to 17 residues. The V gene's germline CDR1 is SGHTA and CDR2 FQGNSA. The CDR3 nucleotides are TGTGCCAGCAGCACGGGACTAGCGGGGGCGAAACAAGAGACCCAGTACTTC. This sequence encodes CASSTGLAGAKQETQYF. The whole variable domain, filled in from reference TRBV7-2 and TRBJ2-5, reads GAGVSQSPSNKVTEKGKDVELRCDPISGHTALYWYRQSLGQGLEFLIYFQGNSAPDKSGLPSDRFSAERTGGSVSTLTIQRTQQEDSAVYLCASSTGLAGAKQETQYFGPGTRLLVL.

This clonotype was seen many times. The chain carries TRBV28 and TRBJ1-1; 9 nucleotides line up with TRBD1. V shed 5 bases, J shed 12 bases, and the junction held 7 bases outside the gene matches. CDR3 length: 12 residues. The germline gives CDR1 MDHEN, CDR2 SYDVKM. CDR3 nucleotides: TGTGCCAGCAGTGGACCCGGGACAGGGTCTTTCTTT. Amino acids: CASSGPGTGSFF.

This clonotype was seen at least ten times. J is TRBJ2-2 and V is TRBV4-1, with 9 bases identical to TRBD2. V shed 1 base and J 1 base; nucleotides not matched to a gene: 4. The CDR3 is 17 amino acids. Looked up from germline, CDR1 is MGHRA and CDR2 is YSYEKL. The CDR3 region is CASSQVLAGKNTGELFF. CDR3 coding DNA: TGCGCCAGCAGCCAAGTGCTAGCGGGGAAGAACACCGGGGAGCTGTTTTTT.

This clonotype was recorded at least ten times. The chain joins TRBV27 to TRBJ1-2, with 10 bases that match TRBD1. Germline V gene sequence: CDR1 MNHEY, CDR2 SMNVEV (reference sequence). The CDR3 covers 15 residues. Losses at the gene ends were 3 bases for V and 7 bases for J; bases not matched to a gene: 8. The DNA for the CDR3 is TGTGCCAGCAGTTTGAACTCCGGGACAGGGGTTGGCTACACCTTC. It translates to CASSLNSGTGVGYTF.

V and J are TRBV4-1 and TRBJ2-7; weak D call: TRBD1 (5 bases). The V gene's germline CDR1 is MGHRA and CDR2 YSYEKL. Trimming shortened V by 1 base and J by 0 bases, and 10 bases separated the two germline ends. This CDR3 spans 15 amino acids. The CDR3, as DNA: TGCGCCAGCAGCCAAGGGGGCGGTCGCTCCTACGAGCAGTACTTC. Translation gives CASSQGGGRSYEQYF.

V and J are TRBV3-1 and TRBJ1-2; maybe TRBD1 (5 bases). The CDR3 extends over 15 amino acids. Germline CDR1 and CDR2: LGHDT and YNNKEL (reference sequence). V lost 4 bases, J lost 3 bases, and 15 bases lay in between. The CDR3 region is CASSPPGDGDYGYTF. CDR3 sequence (DNA): TGTGCCAGCAGCCCACCTGGGGACGGAGACTATGGCTACACCTTC.

Many counts were recorded for this clonotype. The chain links TRBV6-6 to TRBJ2-5, with 7 bases identical to TRBD2. Trimming cost V 4 bases and J 9 bases; bases outside gene matches: 8. The CDR3 contains 13 residues. The germline gives CDR1 MNHNY, CDR2 SVGAGI (reference sequence). As DNA, the CDR3 is TGTGCCAGCAGTTCCTCTAGCGGACCTCCCCAGTACTTC. It specifies CASSSSSGPPQYF.

The chain employs TRBV5-4 and TRBJ2-5; TRBD1 aligns across 11 bases. This CDR3 has 16 amino acids. Germline-derived CDR1 and CDR2 are SGHNT and YYREEE (reference sequence). Trimming took 4 bases from V and 6 from J; bases not matched to a gene: 11. In nucleotides, the CDR3 is TGTGCCAGCAGCCCCCCCTCGGACAGGGGGCAGAAGACCCAGTACTTC. This gives the protein CASSPPSDRGQKTQYF.

This clonotype was seen ten or more times. The V gene is TRBV5-1, the J gene TRBJ1-5; the D is unclear. The germline V gene has CDR1 SGHRS and CDR2 YFSETQ. The CDR3 is made up of 13 amino acids. The ends were cut back, 5 bases at V and 7 bases at J, with 13 bases in the middle. CDR3 nucleotide sequence: TGCGCCAGCAGAGGAGGTAAAGGCCAGCCCCAGCATTTT. This translates into CASRGGKGQPQHF.

This chain connects TRBV28 to TRBJ2-7; 9 nucleotides match TRBD1. The CDR3 is 14 residues long. Germline V lookup: CDR1 MDHEN, CDR2 SYDVKM. V lost 7 bases and J lost 1; bases outside the gene matches: 5. The CDR3 loop reads CASTPGQGSYEQYV. DNA for the CDR3: TGTGCCAGCACCCCGGGACAGGGTTCCTACGAGCAGTACGTC.

The chain employs TRBV7-2 and TRBJ2-3; TRBD2 matches at 15 bases. The length of the CDR3 is 15 residues. Losses at the gene ends were 4 bases for V and 8 bases for J; bases not matched to a gene: 4. Per germline, CDR1 SGHTA and CDR2 FQGNSA. CDR3 sequence reads: CASSWTSGGAGTQYF. In DNA, the CDR3 is TGTGCCAGCAGCTGGACTAGCGGGGGGGCGGGTACGCAGTATTTT.

The rearrangement joins TRBV20-1 to TRBJ2-7; D is possibly TRBD2 (6 bases). The CDR3 extends over 14 amino acids. Germline V CDR1 and CDR2: DFQATT, SNEGSKA (reference sequence). V lost 2 bases to trimming and J lost 7 bases, with 18 bases between them. CDR3 region: CSARRDFRTQEQYF. In DNA form, the CDR3 reads TGCAGTGCTAGAAGGGACTTCCGGACCCAGGAGCAGTACTTC.

This clonotype was counted between two and nine times. This sequence joins TRBV20-1 and TRBJ1-1, with D unclear. Trimming pared 1 base from V and 4 bases from J, leaving 13 bases between. This CDR3 comprises 14 residues. Germline V lookup: CDR1 DFQATT, CDR2 SNEGSKA (reference sequence). The CDR3 reads CSARVVGLPTEAFF. The CDR3 DNA sequence: TGCAGTGCTAGAGTCGTAGGGCTGCCCACTGAAGCTTTCTTT.

The table lists this clonotype with a few counts. The genes are TRBV12-3 or TRBV12-4 and TRBJ2-2, with 12 bases aligning to TRBD1. V lost 8 bases to trimming and J lost 7 bases; unmatched junction nucleotides: 8. The CDR3 loop spans 15 amino acids. Written as DNA, the CDR3 is TGTGCCAGCCGCACAGGGGACAGGGGGCTCGGGGAGCTGTTTTTT. It yields the protein CASRTGDRGLGELFF.